The entry below gives a single TCR beta chain sequence along with its context. The antigen it binds to is not known. No much larger clone exists at a distance of one base, and base qualities are not known. In total, roughly 710 healthy bone marrow donors made up the cohort. Cohort members were all nominally healthy when sampled, although unrecorded immune exposures were likely present. The donor tested CMV seropositive, placing the donor among the 250 to 300 seropositive members of the cohort. Every donor gave a peripheral blood sample, and the peripheral blood mononuclear cells from that sample were used for TCR beta sequencing. Genomic DNA was extracted from the blood cell samples with the Qiagen DNeasy Blood Extraction Kit. These data come from a study of cytomegalovirus exposure and HLA in healthy donors (dated by TCRdb to about 2017). Study-wide context: An earlier analysis of 587 of the donors reported over 250 Gb of sequence data and approximately 120 million unique TCR beta sequences obtained from some 200 million T cells. About 300 gigabases of sequencing data and approximately 80 million unique TCR sequences were included in an early release covering around 600 HLA-typed donors. Among the roughly 390 genotyped donors, approximately 76% belonged to the genetic ancestry cluster associated with self-reported Caucasian donors. The aim of the study was to test whether cataloging public T cell receptors could identify signatures of past pathogen exposure. The study profiled the T cell repertoires of hundreds of subjects by immunosequencing and related them to cytomegalovirus serostatus. A separate validation cohort of approximately 130 different subjects was used in addition to the roughly 670-subject first cohort. To predict cytomegalovirus infection status, the study brought together high-throughput TCR immunosequencing, statistical association of individual TCRs with disease status, and machine learning. A later analysis re-analyzed previously published TCR beta repertoires from 550 to 700 donors and added high-resolution HLA genotyping to study TCR occurrence patterns. Rather than drawing on any new phenotypic data, the later analysis identified candidate immune exposures from TCR beta sequences and the way those sequences occurred across donors. In an earlier analysis of a few hundred of the donors, high-throughput TCR beta sequencing was used to judge whether each TCR beta V gene segment behaved as functional or pseudogenic. Alongside the repertoire data, information on donor age, sex, ethnicity and CMV serostatus was compiled. In a later genetic analysis, genome-wide SNP genotypes for about 55% of the roughly 700 donors were used, and that subset was treated as a discovery cohort. Every discovery cohort repertoire had been produced on one sequencing platform. Class I and class II HLA loci were covered by the typing at four-digit resolution. Typing coverage differed by locus: A, B, C, DRB1 and DQB1 were typed in about 629-640 donors, DQA1 in about 500, DPA1 in 600 to 610, and DPB1 in 450 to 480. Several DR-DQ haplotypes were handled as single units for association and clustering, since linkage in the cohort was strong. Among some 410 genotyped donors of the cohort, an average of around 240,000 unique TCR beta nucleotide sequences were sequenced per donor, roughly 20% of them non-productive. Study-wide findings and limitations: The earlier analysis of 587 of the donors excluded some 15 rarely observed V segments, including chromosome 9 orphons, because counts were too low. In this cohort, only TCR beta chains were sequenced, and detectable features were limited by the absence of alpha or paired-chain data. At a false discovery rate of 0.05, a later analysis linked approximately 18,000 TCR beta sequences to specific HLA alleles. An association between a missense DCLRE1C variant and V-gene and J-gene trimming of TCR beta chains was found in a later genetic analysis and replicated in an independent cohort. A later analysis found that most CMV-associated TCR beta chains appeared HLA-restricted, with HLA associations seemingly driven largely by CMV exposure. Cytomegalovirus status was reported to be diagnosed by the classifier with high specificity and sensitivity in both the original and validation cohorts. HLA typing was unavailable for some donors at each locus, so association tests used only the typed subset. In a later analysis, the rate of TCR association differed among HLA loci, with DRB1 alleles having the most associated TCRs and HLA-C alleles having the fewest. Linkage disequilibrium might explain the correlated functional status among segregating V segments, but an unknown experimental factor could not be excluded. A later genetic analysis reported fewer N-insertions in productive TCRs among donors in an Asian-associated ancestry cluster than the roughly 700-donor mean. The study gave a list of about 150 TCR beta chains associated with cytomegalovirus. Compared with equally common non-associated chains, HLA-associated TCR beta chains in a later analysis were more clonally expanded and had lower generation probabilities. When HLA alleles, especially DR and DQ, strongly co-occurred, attributing TCR associations to individual alleles was difficult. For the cohort, immune exposure information was limited to CMV serostatus. The authors suggested that the approach could potentially be generalized to other disease states and immunological phenotypes. A cluster of highly shared sequence variants was judged likely to be a technical artifact of the sequencing pipeline. A further reported finding was that TCR beta sequences accurately predicted the HLA-A and HLA-B alleles for most subjects in the first cohort. Several of the top co-occurrence clusters appeared to be linked to parvovirus B19, influenza, CMV and Epstein-Barr virus, according to a later analysis. An earlier analysis of around 540 of the donors showed that most TCR beta V segments appeared in productive rearrangements either about 87% or about 30% of the time, which broadly matched IMGT annotations. Most TCR sequences were observed very rarely across donors, whereas some public TCRs were present in many individuals. In vitro tests confirmed that three of the cytomegalovirus-associated TCR beta chains recognize cytomegalovirus antigens. Presence/absence analyses assumed roughly uniform sequencing depth across donors, an assumption that may not hold.

Library method: the immunoSEQ multiplex PCR assay. A mixture of 60 forward primers for TCR Vbeta segments and 13 reverse primers for TCR Jbeta segments was used in the multiplex PCR. The CDR3 region of rearranged TCR beta genes was amplified from genomic DNA with a multiplex PCR assay. The Illumina HiSeq System was used to sequence the amplified TCR beta libraries as 87-base-pair reads. The published analysis was carried out like this. A later analysis counted about 76 million unique TCR beta chains across the approximately 700 repertoires, and roughly 9.9 million of these chains were shared by at least two donors. To remove PCR and sequencing errors, raw reads were error-corrected and collapsed into unique sequences using a nearest-neighbor algorithm that merged closely related sequences. CDR3 sequences were aligned to IMGT reference sequences to assign V, D and J gene segments. Each retained sequence needed at least a six-nucleotide match to both a V gene segment and a J gene segment. A rearrangement was called productive if the CDR3 had no stop codons and remained in frame with V and J, and every other rearrangement was called non-productive. CDR3 was defined according to IMGT convention as the region running from the second conserved V-encoded cysteine to the conserved J-encoded phenylalanine. In an earlier analysis of around 600 of the donors, sequences lacking an unambiguous match to a single V gene segment were excluded. An earlier analysis of several hundred of the donors called V segments functional above 56.7% productive rearrangements and segregating when the between-donor standard deviation exceeded 5%. A statistical classification framework was built for diagnosing cytomegalovirus status from the catalog of TCR beta chain sequences. In a later analysis, TCR nucleotide sequences were compared against IMGT/GENE-DB human TR gene sequences so that V and J genes could be assigned. A later analysis assigned CDR3 sequences and most-parsimonious VDJ recombination scenarios with the TCRdist pipeline. In a later analysis, each TCR beta chain was defined by its CDR3 amino acid sequence together with its V-gene family, and reads lacking a unique V-gene family were excluded. In a later analysis, 500 to 700 highly shared, low-generation-probability nucleotide sequences were removed to address suspected cross-contamination and a sequencing artifact. In a later analysis, a clonal expansion index for each public chain was calculated from normalized within-repertoire ranks of inferred template counts. A later analysis computed generation probabilities with a VDJ recombination model fitted to out-of-frame rearrangements, and checked the results against IGoR. In a later analysis, hypergeometric tests were used to score TCR-TCR, TCR-HLA and TCR-CMV co-occurrence, with a repertoire-size bias correction applied to TCR pairs. False discovery rates were estimated in a later analysis by permuting HLA or CMV assignments 20 times. A later analysis grouped co-occurring TCRs with DBSCAN, adding TCRdist sequence similarity when clustering within HLA-allele-positive subsets. Co-occurrence clustering excluded repertoires with fewer than 30,000 or more than 120,000 public chains, plus five with anomalous nucleotide sharing. TCRdb took over this immuneACCESS table, retaining in-frame rearrangements with V and J assigned. Such tables are incomplete; in checked studies, under half of the missing clones stem from an unresolved V gene, and the remainder is unexplained. From that table come the V and J calls and clone size; the DNA was used to work out D and trimming. In this sample the table shows roughly 200,000 clones, 70% to 80% of which occur a single time. 3.5% to 5% of the sample is taken by the ten largest.

Sequenced material: PBMCs. The receptor was isolated from a woman aged 25 to 45 in good health and CMV-seropositive.

The DNA sequence is as follows: TGTGCCAGCAGCTTAGGGGTTAGCGGGGGCCTTTTGTCCTACGAGCAGTACTTC. It translates to CASSLGVSGGLLSYEQYF. Rearrangement joined TRBV7-2 to TRBJ2-7, with 9 bases matching TRBD2. According to the germline V gene, CDR1 reads SGHTA and CDR2 reads FQGNSA. Taken from cysteine to phenylalanine, the CDR3 has 18 residues. The read is trimmed to its CDR3 DNA, 54 bases read in frame from base 1. From V the trimming removes 1 base and from J it removes 1 base, while the gene matches leave 11 bases of the junction unaccounted for.